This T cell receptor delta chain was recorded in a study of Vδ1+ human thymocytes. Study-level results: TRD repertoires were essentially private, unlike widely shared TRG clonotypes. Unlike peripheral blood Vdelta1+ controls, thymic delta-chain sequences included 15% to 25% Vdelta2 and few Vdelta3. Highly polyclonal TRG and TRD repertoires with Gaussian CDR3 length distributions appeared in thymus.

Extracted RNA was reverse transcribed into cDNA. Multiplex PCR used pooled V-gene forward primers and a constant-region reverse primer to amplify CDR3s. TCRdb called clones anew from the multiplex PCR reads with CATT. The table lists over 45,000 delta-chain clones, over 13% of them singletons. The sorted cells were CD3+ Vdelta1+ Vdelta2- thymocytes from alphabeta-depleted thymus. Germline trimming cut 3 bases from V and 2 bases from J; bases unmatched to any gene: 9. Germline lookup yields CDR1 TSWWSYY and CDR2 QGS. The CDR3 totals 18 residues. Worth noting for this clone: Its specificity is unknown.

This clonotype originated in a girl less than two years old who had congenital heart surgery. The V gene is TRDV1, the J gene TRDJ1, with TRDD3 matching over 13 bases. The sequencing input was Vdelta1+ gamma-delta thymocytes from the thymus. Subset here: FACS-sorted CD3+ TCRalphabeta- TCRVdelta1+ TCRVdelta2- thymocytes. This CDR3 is CALGELTGGYGPTDKLIF. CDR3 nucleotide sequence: TGTGCTCTTGGGGAGCTTACTGGGGGATACGGCCCGACCGATAAACTCATCTTT.